This T cell receptor beta chain was identified in a study of blood T cells in healthy people across ages (dated by TCRdb to between 2014 and 2017). With respect to the entire study: In model experiments, roughly one uniquely barcoded TCR beta cDNA molecule per two T cells was captured by template switching. The study measured age-related changes in TCR beta repertoire diversity using deep sequencing normalized with unique cDNA molecular identifiers. Donors were grouped into four age groups: young (average approximately 16 years), middle-aged (around 39), aged (around 60) and long-lived (around 80). For two donors (one aged 18 to 30 and one aged 80 or older), the study analyzed two additional independent replicas of 1 million unique cDNA reads from the same blood draw. What the study reported, not specific to this receptor: Because profiling used bulk unsorted PBMCs, naive and antigen-experienced compartments could not be compared conclusively. As age increased, observed TCR beta diversity per million T cells dropped in a roughly linear way, and a significant reduction was already evident by age around 41. A strong correlation was found between observed TCR beta diversity and the percentage of naive T cells measured by flow cytometry. The long-lived group showed more naive CD4+ T cells, fewer expanded clones and increased TCR diversity than the aged group, suggesting age selection. Because the CMV infection status of the donors was unknown, age-related changes in expanded clonotypes may potentially have been confounded. Estimates of total diversity based on one million sequenced T cells were considered lower bounds and underestimates.

The approximately 39 donors, aged roughly 6 to 95 years, were systemically healthy Caucasian individuals from Russia. Around 10 milliliters of peripheral blood were collected from each donor into EDTA-treated Vacutainer tubes. Ficoll-Paque density-gradient centrifugation was used to isolate PBMCs, with at least 6.5 million per sample. Trizol reagent was used to extract total RNA from the PBMCs, yielding at least 5 micrograms per sample. The percentages of naive CD45RAhigh/CD27high T cells were determined by flow cytometry on a PBMC aliquot from every donor. The receptor library was made with 5' RACE. Sequencing was carried out with an Illumina HiSeq 2500. The second PCR ran for roughly 7 to 12 cycles and used a J-beta primer mix along with a sample-barcoded 5' primer. A unique molecular identifier was introduced onto each TCR beta cDNA molecule by a template-switch 5' adaptor carrying 12 random nucleotides. Each sample yielded at least 2.5 million CDR3-containing paired-end reads. First-strand cDNA was synthesized from all RNA with the Mint cDNA synthesis kit, primed by a TRBC-specific oligonucleotide. All cDNA was treated with uracil-DNA glycosylase and then went through a first 18-cycle PCR with the universal primers M1SS and BC2_uni_R. Concerning the study's data processing: For normalization, 1 million high-quality reads were randomly selected from each sample, with every read carrying a distinct molecular identifier. Reads sharing molecular identifiers were discarded rather than binned into consensus sequences. MiTCR, with a Q25 quality threshold and the strictest error-elimination algorithm, was used for CDR3 identification, clonotype clustering and error correction. Lower-bound total TCR beta diversity was estimated with a nonparametric unseen species model using Euler transformation. The raw public reads went through TCRdb reprocessing: fastp at Q25, MiXCR clone calling, in-frame beta chains kept. Rows with one shared CDR3 protein collapse into an entry with the most common genes and DNA. TCRdb, not the authors, supplied the V and J calls. This sample is represented by roughly 700,000 distinct CDR3 sequences; 25% of them were singletons. The ten largest clones take up more than 8% of the sample.

V loses 5 bases of germline sequence and J loses 1 base, and the interval between the two ends is 8 bases. The CDR3, from cysteine to phenylalanine, totals 13 residues. This entry keeps only the CDR3 DNA: 39 bases, framed from base 1. Worth noting for this clonotype: There is no known antigen for this receptor. Nothing much larger sits one base from this clone, and base qualities are not available.

This sample was shared with a second study, whose subject was T cells of mothers and their children. The second paper states: Nine systemically healthy Caucasian individuals served as donors, namely three mothers together with their six children. cDNA synthesis used all of the extracted RNA, with around 1.5 ug of RNA in each 15 ul reaction. In the second PCR, sample barcodes and 2-4 random nucleotides were introduced via the M1S primer. Each mother yielded over 9 million TCR beta CDR3 reads and each child 3 million or so reads. Thymic selection similarly shapes TCR recombination output in related and unrelated pairs, with minor effect from inherited differences. Normalized repertoire overlap was always slightly but never significantly higher in related than unrelated mother-child pairs. With a sensitivity of 90 to 100 clones per million clonotypes, no persistent microchimeric T cell clones were detected. To look for features that set related mother-child pairs apart from unrelated individuals, the researchers ran deep NGS to compare the TCR beta repertoires of mothers and children. Mothers averaged about 37 +/- 4 years of age and children averaged 11 +/- 4 years. After adapters were ligated using NEBNext reagents, the libraries underwent 100+100 nt paired-end sequencing on an Illumina HiSeq 2000. To prevent cross-contamination, the mother and child libraries were prepared a month apart and were sequenced in separate runs. Between about 500,000 and 2,300,000 distinct TCR beta clonotypes were identified per donor. Naive TCR beta clonotypes were estimated from low-frequency clonotypes matched to each donor's FACS-determined naive share, without sorting.

The V and J segments used are TRBV12-3 or TRBV12-4 and TRBJ1-2, with an unclear D gene assignment. Sequenced sample: blood. The source is a boy aged 5-17 years in good health. CDR3 sequence: CASSGQYNYGYTF. The nucleotide sequence is given as TGTGCCAGCAGTGGGCAGTATAACTATGGCTACACCTTC.